The 6 T cell receptor beta chains reported below all come from one sample, sequenced in a study of shared clonotypes between healthy human individuals. Assay used: immunoSEQ multiplex PCR; TCRdb lists only in-frame clones, some missing. The sample includes about 690,000 clones, less than 95% of them seen just once. Sequenced input: memory CD8+ T cells from PBMCs. As for subset: CD45RO+ cells pooled with CCR7-negative TemRA cells. The receptors stem from a man younger than 35 in good health. Some clones in this sample may be carry-over from other donors' samples.

The chain couples TRBV18 to TRBJ1-2; 10 bases fit TRBD1. The CDR3 sequence is 18 residues long. The V and J ends lost 4 bases and 8 bases, in that order; junction bases with no gene match: 19. The germline CDR1 and CDR2 sequences are KGHSH and LQKENI. Here the CDR3 DNA reads TGTGCCAGCTCACAATCATTTCGACAGGGGGCAGCGATCGAGGGCTACACCTTC. Encoded protein: CASSQSFRQGAAIEGYTF.

This chain connects TRBV5-1 to TRBJ1-1; no clear D. The CDR3 is made up of 14 amino acids. The germline V gene has CDR1 SGHRS and CDR2 YFSETQ. V was shortened by 7 bases and J by 0 bases, with 13 bases between the two germline ends. The CDR3: CASGPGRLNTEAFF. The CDR3 region has the DNA TGCGCCAGCGGTCCAGGACGGTTGAACACTGAAGCTTTCTTT.

This clone came up once. The V gene is TRBV7-2, the J gene TRBJ2-1, with D uncertain. Germline loops: CDR1 SGHTA, CDR2 FQGNSA. The germline V and J ends were trimmed by 4 bases and 8 bases, with 21 bases remaining between them. The CDR3 is 16 amino acids. CDR3 amino acids: CASSSTGGVSFHEQFF. The CDR3 bases are TGTGCCAGCAGCTCAACCGGTGGGGTCTCCTTCCATGAGCAGTTCTTC.

V gene TRBV7-3 combines with J gene TRBJ2-7; D remains ambiguous. Trimming removed 2 bases from V and 5 bases from J, with 16 bases in between. Germline CDR1 and CDR2: SGHTA and FQGTGA. The CDR3 sequence is 15 residues long. The CDR3 reads CASSLAAATLNEQYF. The CDR3 DNA reads as TGTGCCAGCAGCTTAGCGGCTGCCACCTTGAACGAGCAGTACTTC.

The chain employs TRBV27 and TRBJ2-1, with 11 bases lining up with TRBD2. The V segment lost 4 bases and the J segment 2 bases; nucleotides outside the gene matches: 7. Germline loops: CDR1 MNHEY, CDR2 SMNVEV (reference sequence). The CDR3 is 17 amino acids. In nucleotides, the CDR3 is TGTGCCAGCAGTTCCTCTCTACTAGCGGGAGCCTACAATGAGCAGTTCTTC. Encoded protein: CASSSSLLAGAYNEQFF.

The J gene is TRBJ2-7, the V gene TRBV7-2; TRBD2 agrees at 7 bases. Germline V gene data show CDR1 as SGHTA and CDR2 as FQGNSA. V dropped 7 bases and J dropped 1; count of bases not matched to a gene: 7. The CDR3 is 14 residues long. DNA of the CDR3: TGTGCCAGCACACGGGAGGAGAAATCCTACGAGCAGTACTTC. Translation gives CASTREEKSYEQYF.